The present T cell receptor beta chain was sequenced within a study of T cell clonotyping in hematopoietic cell transplantation. The CDR3 extends over 15 amino acids. CDR1 is SGHTS and CDR2 is YDEGEE in the germline V gene. Trimming left V 2 bases short and J 3 bases short, with 15 bases between. Using immunoSEQ multiplex PCR, the repertoire was profiled, and TCRdb retains in-frame clones only, with some absent. The sample contains about 11,000 clones, about 92% of which appear only once. Noted time point: recipient sample about 28 days before transplant, after cytoreduction. This specimen was peripheral blood mononuclear cells, taken before stem cell transplant. The TCR originated in a woman aged 40-49 years with acute myeloid leukemia. Some clones in this sample may be carry-over from other donors' samples. The rearrangement joins TRBV5-8 to TRBJ2-7; perhaps D is TRBD1 or TRBD2 (5 bases each). CDR3 loop: CASSLGTATHYEQYF. The CDR3 coding sequence is TGTGCCAGCAGCTTAGGGACGGCGACCCACTACGAGCAGTACTTC.